The 26 T cell receptor beta chains in this list originate from one sample, sequenced in a study of somatic mutations in cytotoxic T cells in rheumatoid arthritis. Assay: immunoSEQ multiplex PCR; the TCRdb copy retains only in-frame clones and omits some. The table lists tens of thousands of clones, about 85% of them singletons. The material sequenced was CD8+ T cells sorted from blood. These receptors were taken from an adult with rheumatoid arthritis.

The chain has TRBV10-3 and TRBJ2-1, with 8 bases that match TRBD2. Germline V gene sequence: CDR1 ENHRY, CDR2 SYGVKD. V lost 2 bases to trimming and J lost 6 bases; unmatched junction nucleotides: 3. This CDR3 spans 14 amino acids. CDR3 amino acids: CAISETSGGNEQFF. Written as DNA, the CDR3 is TGTGCCATCAGTGAGACTAGCGGAGGCAATGAGCAGTTCTTC.

The V and J genes are TRBV11-1 and TRBJ2-7; 10 nucleotides agree with TRBD1. The germline V gene encodes CDR1 SGHAT and CDR2 FQDESV (reference sequence). Trimming took 5 bases from V and 1 from J; bases not matched to a gene: 8. The CDR3 contains 16 residues. The CDR3 DNA reads as TGTGCCAGCAGCGGTGACAGGGGGCTGGCGTCCTACGAGCAGTACGTC. This translates into CASSGDRGLASYEQYV.

This clone has a single count. The gene calls are TRBV7-9 and TRBJ2-1; D remains unclear. CDR1 is SEHNR and CDR2 is FQNEAQ in the germline V gene (reference sequence). The CDR3 loop spans 15 amino acids. Between the trimmed V and J ends, which lost 4 bases and 2 bases, there was a span of 12 bases. The CDR3 region has the DNA TGTGCCAGCAGCTCCGGAGTGAGGACCTACAATGAGCAGTTCTTC. It yields the protein CASSSGVRTYNEQFF.

The rearrangement uses TRBV6-6 and TRBJ2-5; the D call may be TRBD1 or TRBD2 (5 bases each). This CDR3 is 14 amino acids long. The V end was cut by 8 bases, the J end by 0 bases, with 13 bases between. The V gene's germline CDR1 is MNHNY and CDR2 SVGAGI (reference sequence). The CDR3 coding sequence is TGTGCCAGCTACCGGGGCGGATACCAAGAGACCCAGTACTTC. Its translation is CASYRGGYQETQYF.

The chain has TRBV7-9 and TRBJ2-7; D is ambiguous. Germline assignment: CDR1 SEHNR and CDR2 FQNEAQ (reference sequence). This CDR3 has 12 amino acids. V was shortened by 1 base and J by 7 bases, with 8 bases between the two germline ends. The CDR3 DNA sequence: TGTGCCAGCAGCTTAGGCGGTTTGGAGCAGTACTTC. This translates into CASSLGGLEQYF.

This chain uses TRBV4-2 with TRBJ2-7; perhaps TRBD2 as D (5 bases). CDR1 and CDR2 from the germline V gene are LGHNA and YNFKEQ. V was pared by 0 bases and J by 2 bases, with 17 bases between. The CDR3 has 17 amino acids. CDR3 DNA sequence: TGTGCCAGCAGCCAAGATACCGGGGTTAGTAGGGCCTACGAGCAGTACTTC. Translated: CASSQDTGVSRAYEQYF.

This chain joins TRBV29-1 and TRBJ2-3, with D maybe TRBD2 (5 bases). In germline, CDR1 is SQVTM, CDR2 ANQGSEA. V was cut by 2 bases and J by 0 bases, with 15 bases left in between. The CDR3 has 16 amino acids. The CDR3 region is CSVEPAHERSTDTQYF. The CDR3 DNA reads as TGCAGCGTTGAACCCGCACATGAGCGGAGCACAGATACGCAGTATTTT.

This chain joins TRBV10-3 and TRBJ2-7; a weak D match, TRBD2 (5 bases). Per the germline V gene, CDR1 is ENHRY and CDR2 is SYGVKD. This CDR3 has 13 amino acids. V lost 10 bases and J 5 bases, leaving 18 bases between the germline ends. In nucleotides, the CDR3 is TGTGCCACCCGGGCGGGTGAGTTGAACGAGCAGTACTTC. Amino acids: CATRAGELNEQYF.

The rearrangement uses TRBV7-9 and TRBJ2-2, with 7 bases fitting TRBD2. Germline V lookup: CDR1 SEHNR, CDR2 FQNEAQ (reference sequence). The CDR3 extends over 16 amino acids. V gave up 5 bases and J gave up 0 bases; unmatched junction bases: 6. The CDR3 bases are TGTGCCAGCAGCAGCCTCGCGGGGGCGAACACCGGGGAGCTGTTTTTT. It is translated as CASSSLAGANTGELFF.

This sequence joins TRBV7-2 and TRBJ1-3; 7 nucleotides line up with TRBD1. Trimming cost V 0 bases and J 2 bases; bases outside gene matches: 16. The CDR3 contains 20 residues. Germline V lookup: CDR1 SGHTA, CDR2 FQGNSA. The CDR3 region has the DNA TGTGCCAGCAGCTTAGCTTATGAGACAGGGCGAACCTTCCCTGGAAACACCATATATTTT. Its protein product is CASSLAYETGRTFPGNTIYF. The full variable domain, with the rest looked up from reference TRBV7-2 and TRBJ1-3, is GAGVSQSPSNKVTEKGKDVELRCDPISGHTALYWYRQSLGQGLEFLIYFQGNSAPDKSGLPSDRFSAERTGGSVSTLTIQRTQQEDSAVYLCASSLAYETGRTFPGNTIYFGEGSWLTVV.

CDR3 nucleotides: TGCGCCAGCAGCCAAATCGGAAACAATGAGCAGTTCTTC. Protein sequence: CASSQIGNNEQFF. This chain links TRBV4-3 with TRBJ2-1, with D uncertain. Germline CDR1 is LGHNA and CDR2 is YSLEER. Trimming stripped 2 bases from V and 5 bases from J, with 7 bases between. The CDR3 consists of 13 residues.

The chain is built from TRBV5-6 and TRBJ2-7, with unresolved D. The germline CDR1 and CDR2 sequences are SGHDT and YYEEEE. This CDR3 is built from 11 residues. V lost 3 bases to trimming and J lost 7 bases, with 8 bases between them. The CDR3 nucleotides are TGTGCCAGCAGCTGGAAGTTGGAGCAGTACGTC. Its protein product is CASSWKLEQYV.

V is TRBV19 and J is TRBJ1-5, with a weak D call TRBD1 (6 bases). CDR1 and CDR2 from the germline V gene are LNHDA and SQIVND (reference sequence). V dropped 5 bases and J dropped 7 bases, with 12 bases sitting between them. CDR3 length equals 13 residues. DNA of the CDR3: TGTGCCAGTAGTTGGACAGAAGAACAGCCCCAGCATTTT. The encoded protein is CASSWTEEQPQHF.

V gene TRBV6-5 combines with J gene TRBJ1-4; D gene unclear. The CDR3 is 15 amino acids. Germline assignment: CDR1 MNHEY and CDR2 SVGAGI. Trimming removed 7 bases at V and 5 bases at J, with 17 bases between. The CDR3: CASTYEGSWNEKLFF. The CDR3 DNA sequence: TGTGCCAGCACCTACGAGGGATCCTGGAATGAAAAACTGTTTTTT.

This clone came up a few times. The chain couples TRBV5-4 to TRBJ2-7, with 9 nucleotides matching TRBD1. V shed 4 bases and J 2 bases; nucleotides not matched to a gene: 10. The CDR3 covers 16 residues. Germline V gene data show CDR1 as SGHNT and CDR2 as YYREEE (reference sequence). In DNA, the CDR3 is TGTGCCAGCAGCAGCTTCGGACAGGGGAGCGCCTACGAGCAGTACTTC. It is translated as CASSSFGQGSAYEQYF.

CDR3 amino acids: CASSYGQGGTEAFF. The CDR3, as DNA: TGCGCCAGCAGTTACGGACAGGGCGGCACTGAAGCTTTCTTT. The rearrangement joins TRBV4-3 to TRBJ1-1, with 8 bases that match TRBD1. Looked up from germline, CDR1 is LGHNA and CDR2 is YSLEER. V shed 6 bases and J 4 bases; nucleotides not matched to a gene: 7. This CDR3 has 14 amino acids.

This clone was recorded a few times. This sample also contains other DNA sequences that code for the same CDR3. This chain uses TRBV5-6 with TRBJ2-7, with TRBD1 matching 9 bases. CDR3 size: 14 residues. Unmatched junction bases numbered 4, after V lost 4 bases and J lost 2 bases. Per the germline V gene, CDR1 is SGHDT and CDR2 is YYEEEE. CDR3: CASSLGTGTYEQYF. The CDR3 bases are TGTGCCAGCAGCCTCGGGACAGGGACCTACGAGCAGTACTTC. The complete variable domain, with remaining parts taken from reference TRBV5-6 and TRBJ2-7, reads DAGVTQSPTHLIKTRGQQVTLRCSPKSGHDTVSWYQQALGQGPQFIFQYYEEEERQRGNFPDRFSGHQFPNYSSELNVNALLLGDSALYLCASSLGTGTYEQYFGPGTRLTVT.

V usage is TRBV13 and J usage is TRBJ2-3; 14 bases are shared with TRBD2. The CDR3 has 17 amino acids. From germline, CDR1 is PRHDT and CDR2 FYEKMQ (reference sequence). The junction had 7 bases not matched to a gene; V was cut back by 4 bases and J by 4 bases. In DNA, the CDR3 is TGTGCCAGCAGCTCCAGACTAGCGGGAGGGAGGGCAGATACGCAGTATTTT. Its protein is CASSSRLAGGRADTQYF.

The chain employs TRBV27 and TRBJ1-2; TRBD1 is a possible D gene (5 bases). The CDR3 sequence is 15 residues long. Germline CDR1 is MNHEY and CDR2 is SMNVEV (reference sequence). V dropped 6 bases and J dropped 3 bases, with 17 bases sitting between them. The CDR3 sequence: CASSSRGGTYYGYTF. CDR3 nucleotide sequence: TGTGCCAGCAGCTCCCGGGGTGGGACCTACTATGGCTACACCTTC.

This clone has only one observation. The same CDR3 is also encoded by other DNA sequences in this sample. The gene calls are TRBV7-2 and TRBJ2-5; 7 positions match TRBD2. Germline trimming cut 2 bases from V and 5 bases from J; bases unmatched to any gene: 5. The CDR3 is made up of 14 amino acids. Germline CDR1 reads SGHTA; CDR2 reads FQGNSA. CDR3 sequence reads: CASSLTGGWETQYF. Written as DNA, the CDR3 is TGTGCCAGCAGCTTAACGGGGGGTTGGGAGACCCAGTACTTC. Based on the CDR3 plus reference TRBV7-2 and TRBJ2-5, the full variable domain is GAGVSQSPSNKVTEKGKDVELRCDPISGHTALYWYRQSLGQGLEFLIYFQGNSAPDKSGLPSDRFSAERTGGSVSTLTIQRTQQEDSAVYLCASSLTGGWETQYFGPGTRLLVL.

This clone was seen more than once but under ten times. This chain joins TRBV4-1 and TRBJ1-1; weak D call: TRBD1 (5 bases). Trimming pared 2 bases from V and 6 bases from J, leaving 10 bases between. This CDR3 comprises 13 residues. Germline CDR1 MGHRA, CDR2 YSYEKL. For the CDR3, the DNA is TGCGCCAGCAGCCAACCGGGGGGTCCTGAAGCTTTCTTT. It yields the protein CASSQPGGPEAFF.

This rearrangement joins TRBV12-5 to TRBJ1-2; D ambiguous. Trimming left V 0 bases short and J 5 bases short, with 7 bases between. The CDR3 spans 13 residues. Germline assignment: CDR1 LGHNT and CDR2 FRNRAP. CDR3 bases: TGTGCTAGTGGTTTGGTACAGAAGTATGGCTACACCTTC. Encoded protein: CASGLVQKYGYTF.

The chain uses TRBV2 and TRBJ2-2; possibly TRBD2 for D (6 bases). The V and J ends lost 2 bases and 4 bases respectively, with 17 bases between them. This CDR3 is built from 17 residues. The germline V gene encodes CDR1 SNHLY and CDR2 FYNNEI. The CDR3 loop is CASSEPSESGGTGELFF. The CDR3 DNA is TGTGCCAGCAGTGAACCTAGCGAGTCCGGGGGCACCGGGGAGCTGTTTTTT.

The chain links TRBV7-2 to TRBJ1-2; 7 nucleotides match TRBD1. Trimming cost V 5 bases and J 3 bases; bases outside gene matches: 6. The CDR3 contains 14 residues. CDR1 and CDR2 from the germline V gene are SGHTA and FQGNSA. The CDR3 is CASSPRQGYYGYTF. In DNA form, the CDR3 reads TGTGCCAGCAGCCCCCGACAGGGATACTATGGCTACACCTTC.

This clone was seen just once. The CDR3 sequence: CASSRGLVSYEQYF. DNA for the CDR3: TGTGCCAGCAGCCGGGGACTAGTTAGCTACGAGCAGTACTTC. The chain links TRBV13 to TRBJ2-7; 8 bases match TRBD2. J was trimmed by 3 bases and V by 5 bases; bases with no gene match: 6. The CDR3 has 14 amino acids. The germline V gene encodes CDR1 PRHDT and CDR2 FYEKMQ (reference sequence).

This sequence joins TRBV4-1 and TRBJ2-3; TRBD2 matches 7 bases. Germline V gene sequence: CDR1 MGHRA, CDR2 YSYEKL. Unmatched junction bases numbered 7, after V lost 2 bases and J lost 2 bases. This CDR3 region has 16 residues. The CDR3 loop reads CASSQNQRGLTDTQYF. The CDR3, as DNA: TGCGCCAGCAGCCAAAACCAGCGGGGCCTCACAGATACGCAGTATTTT.